This T cell receptor (beta chain) comes out of a study of shared clonotypes between healthy human individuals. V was shortened by 5 bases and J by 4 bases, with 16 bases between the two germline ends. CDR1 and CDR2 from the germline V gene are SGHTA and FQGNSA. The CDR3 is made up of 15 amino acids. This clone occurred once. The data were produced by immunoSEQ multiplex PCR, yet TCRdb's version contains in-frame clones alone and is incomplete. The table lists fewer than 200,000 clones, 90% to 95% of them singletons. Sequenced: naive CD4+ T cells sorted from blood. Subset given: CD45RA+ positively selected. This rearrangement joins TRBV7-2 to TRBJ2-3; tentative D call: TRBD2 (6 bases). The clonotype comes from a woman between 25 and 40 years old in good health. For the CDR3, the DNA is TGTGCCAGCAGCAGGACGGGAGAAGGGCCAGATACGCAGTATTTT. This gives the protein CASSRTGEGPDTQYF. Combining the CDR3 with reference TRBV7-2 and TRBJ2-3 gives the whole variable domain GAGVSQSPSNKVTEKGKDVELRCDPISGHTALYWYRQSLGQGLEFLIYFQGNSAPDKSGLPSDRFSAERTGGSVSTLTIQRTQQEDSAVYLCASSRTGEGPDTQYFGPGTRLTVL.